Reported below is one T cell receptor (beta chain). Antigen unknown. MiXCR, run by TCRdb on the RT-PCR reads, gives a single entry per CDR3 protein. This table has around 570,000 distinct CDR3 sequences, 7.6% appearing once. The sample belongs to a study of response to subunit inactivated influenza vaccine. The junction had 10 bases not matched to a gene; V was cut back by 6 bases and J by 2 bases. CDR1 is MDHEN and CDR2 is SYDVKM in the germline V gene. CDR3 length: 15 residues. Notes on the study in general: Seasonal influenza vaccination, on each occasion, was suggested by the authors to recruit few new T cells.

Material: PBMCs from blood, obtained less than 30 months after vaccination. This TCR derives from a man between 50 and 75 years old who received an inactivated influenza vaccine. The chain couples TRBV28 to TRBJ2-7; TRBD1 aligns across 7 bases. The CDR3 protein is CASRPDRASPYEQYF. In nucleotides, the CDR3 is TGTGCCAGCAGACCCGACAGGGCCTCCCCCTACGAGCAGTACTTC.